The 8 T cell receptor beta chains below were found in one sample sequenced in a study of shared clonotypes between healthy human individuals. Sequenced by immunoSEQ multiplex PCR; TCRdb stores in-frame clones only, minus some. The sample has about 520,000 clones; over 70% are singletons. The sample taken for sequencing was PBMCs. These receptors were taken from a woman in her thirties or forties in good health. Some clones in this sample may be carry-over from other donors' samples.

About this clone itself: A clone one base away is much larger, so this may be a read error. The chain has TRBV28 and TRBJ2-1, with TRBD2 as a possible D gene (6 bases). V lost 2 bases, J lost 9 bases, and 26 bases lay in between. The CDR3 runs to 18 residues. Germline-derived CDR1 and CDR2 are MDHEN and SYDVKM. The CDR3 DNA is TGTGCCAGCAGTTTAGCCTCCGGGGGAGAGCGGACCCCGGGTGAGCAGTTCTTC. This translates into CASSLASGGERTPGEQFF.

The chain uses TRBV7-9 and TRBJ2-3, with 8 bases that match TRBD2. Trimming removed 5 bases from V and 4 bases from J; junction bases left unmatched: 11. The germline gives CDR1 SEHNR, CDR2 FQNEAQ (reference sequence). This CDR3 contains 16 residues. CDR3 coding DNA: TGTGCCAGCAGCCCCTCAAGCGGGAGTGGCGCAGATACGCAGTATTTT. Its protein product is CASSPSSGSGADTQYF.

The rearrangement uses TRBV30 and TRBJ2-7; D perhaps matches TRBD1 (6 bases). CDR3 size: 12 residues. Per the germline V gene, CDR1 is GTSNPN and CDR2 is SVGIG (reference sequence). V lost 4 bases to trimming and J lost 2 bases, with 9 bases between them. For the CDR3, the DNA is TGTGCCTGGATGACAGGTCCCTACGAGCAGTACTTC. Encoded protein: CAWMTGPYEQYF.

This chain joins TRBV6-5 and TRBJ1-1, with D possibly being TRBD1 (6 bases). V was clipped by 6 bases and J by 5 bases, with 19 bases between them. This CDR3 has 15 amino acids. Germline values: CDR1 MNHEY, CDR2 SVGAGI. The CDR3: CASRPISQGSTEAFF. CDR3 nucleotide sequence: TGTGCCAGCAGACCTATTTCACAGGGATCGACTGAAGCTTTCTTT.

This rearrangement joins TRBV2 to TRBJ1-1; a possible D gene is TRBD1 (5 bases). CDR1 is SNHLY, CDR2 FYNNEI, per germline. Trimming removed 4 bases from V and 12 bases from J, with 21 bases in between. The CDR3 is made up of 14 amino acids. The CDR3 nucleotides read TGTGCCAGCAGTGTAGTCCAGGGTATCAGCCAGACTTTCTTT. This encodes CASSVVQGISQTFF.

The chain combines TRBV7-9 with TRBJ1-1; D is undetermined. With 5 bases removed from V and 5 bases from J, the gap between germline ends came to 12 bases. Germline CDR1 and CDR2: SEHNR and FQNEAQ (reference sequence). The CDR3 has 13 residues. The CDR3 DNA is TGTGCCAGCAGCGCCCAGGACGGAACTGAAGCTTTCTTT. It is translated as CASSAQDGTEAFF.

The V call is TRBV6-1, the J call TRBJ1-5; possibly TRBD1 for D (6 bases). CDR1 and CDR2 from the germline V gene are MNHNS and SASEGT. This CDR3 has 15 amino acids. V was trimmed by 1 base and J by 6 bases, leaving 13 bases between them. CDR3 nucleotides: TGTGCCAGCAGTGAAGACATAGGGGGTGTTCAGCCCCAGCATTTT. Protein sequence: CASSEDIGGVQPQHF.

On this clone itself: A read error likely explains this, since a far larger clone differs by one base. Other DNA sequences in this specimen translate into the identical CDR3. This rearrangement joins TRBV28 to TRBJ1-2; TRBD1 agrees at 8 bases. This CDR3 spans 13 amino acids. Looked up from germline, CDR1 is MDHEN and CDR2 is SYDVKM. The CDR3, as DNA: TGTGCCAGCACGAGACAGGGGAGTGGTGGCTACACCTTT. This encodes CASTRQGSGGYTF.